These 5 T cell receptor beta chains originate from one sample sequenced in a study of synovial regulatory T cells in juvenile arthritis (dated by TCRdb to the mid-2010s). Libraries were made using the immunoSEQ multiplex PCR assay. Imported from immuneACCESS, the table was reduced by TCRdb to in-frame sequences with V and J called. These copies leave out some clones; in studies compared against another copy, an unresolved V gene accounts for under half, and the cause of the remainder is not known. The table for this sample lists about 10,000 clones. Under 0.45% of the sample lies in the top ten. The sequencing input was Treg cells from blood. The cell subset or site label, read with the paper, signifies: remaining (HLA-DR-negative) circulating blood Treg cells. These receptors were taken from a donor younger than 30 with juvenile idiopathic arthritis.

The chain joins TRBV7-9 to TRBJ1-2. Germline CDR1 SEHNR, CDR2 FQNEAQ (reference sequence). The CDR3 runs 14 residues. No DNA is recorded. The CDR3 protein is CASRGGGGDYGYTF. Together with reference TRBV7-9 and TRBJ1-2, the CDR3 gives the full variable domain: DTGVSQNPRHKITKRGQNVTFRCDPISEHNRLYWYRQTLGQGPEFLTYFQNEAQLEKSRLLSDRFSAERPKGSFSTLEIQRTEQGDSAMYLCASRGGGGDYGYTFGSGTRLTVV.

The V gene is TRBV11-2, the J gene TRBJ2-5. Germline CDR1 SGHAT, CDR2 FQNNGV. The CDR3 covers 15 residues. The DNA is unrecorded. CDR3 amino acids: CASSLSRTVQETQYF.

The chain employs TRBV10-3 and TRBJ1-1. CDR3 size: 19 residues. No DNA is recorded. Germline-derived CDR1 and CDR2 are ENHRY and SYGVKD. This chain's CDR3 is CATSGTRAIRTQRGTEAFF.

The chain is built from TRBV4-1 and TRBJ2-2; there is no DNA to check the TCRdb D call of TRBD2. The length of the CDR3 is 15 residues. The DNA sequence is not available. Germline CDR1 is MGHRA and CDR2 is YSYEKL. This CDR3 reads CASSQAGGNTGELFF.

J is TRBJ2-5 and V is TRBV10-3; TCRdb's D call, TRBD1, is unchecked because there is no DNA. The germline gives CDR1 ENHRY, CDR2 SYGVKD. The CDR3 contains 13 residues. The entry carries no DNA sequence. CDR3 protein: CAISIGQGETQYF.